This T cell receptor beta chain was profiled in a study of regulatory T cells in long-lasting Graves disease. Study context: By definition, persistent Graves' disease involved antithyroid drugs for over 5 years alongside positive TSH receptor antibodies. Study observations and caveats: Possibly, accuracy suffered from the small sample size.

Sample time point: persistent/refractory GD, antithyroid drugs over 5 years with positive TRAb. Extracted RNA from PBMCs served as the source of the TCR library. Graves' disease diagnosis was established per American Thyroid Association guidelines. The authors drew approximately 9 milliliters of peripheral blood into EDTA tubes. The CDR3 consists of 14 residues. Trimming removed 5 bases at V and 5 bases at J, with 16 bases between. Germline CDR1 and CDR2: SQVTM and ANQGSEA. This clonotype was detected only a few times. Its antigen is not known. Assembly of TCR beta libraries relied on iRepertoire HTBI primers together with Arm-PCR of CDR3 regions. TCRdb ran MiXCR on the multiplex PCR reads and lists one entry per CDR3 protein. This repertoire shows nearly 350,000 distinct CDR3 sequences, about 20% found once; its top ten account for around 30%.

This chain joins TRBV29-1 and TRBJ1-5; a weak D match, TRBD1 (5 bases). The specimen comprised peripheral blood mononuclear cells (PBMCs), sampled when the disease was refractory, from a patient treated with antithyroid drugs. This TCR was sampled from a female donor with Graves disease. For the CDR3, the DNA is TGCAGCGTTTGTATCGGGGCGCTTGATCAGCCCCAGCATTTT. This gives the protein CSVCIGALDQPQHF.